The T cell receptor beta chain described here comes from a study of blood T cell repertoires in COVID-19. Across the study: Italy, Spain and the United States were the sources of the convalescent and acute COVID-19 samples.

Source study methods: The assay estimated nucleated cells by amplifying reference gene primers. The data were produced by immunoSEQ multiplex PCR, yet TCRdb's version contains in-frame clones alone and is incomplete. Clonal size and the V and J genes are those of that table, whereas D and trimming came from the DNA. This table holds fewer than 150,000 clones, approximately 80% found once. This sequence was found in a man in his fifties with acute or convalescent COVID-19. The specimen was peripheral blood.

CDR3 DNA: TGCGCCAGCAGCGGGGAGCTAGCGGGAGGTTGGAATGAGCAGTTCTTC. Encoded protein: CASSGELAGGWNEQFF. This chain connects TRBV5-1 to TRBJ2-1; TRBD2 matches at 11 bases. Germline V gene data show CDR1 as SGHRS and CDR2 as YFSETQ. V shed 4 bases, J shed 7 bases, and the junction held 10 bases outside the gene matches. The CDR3 contains 16 residues.